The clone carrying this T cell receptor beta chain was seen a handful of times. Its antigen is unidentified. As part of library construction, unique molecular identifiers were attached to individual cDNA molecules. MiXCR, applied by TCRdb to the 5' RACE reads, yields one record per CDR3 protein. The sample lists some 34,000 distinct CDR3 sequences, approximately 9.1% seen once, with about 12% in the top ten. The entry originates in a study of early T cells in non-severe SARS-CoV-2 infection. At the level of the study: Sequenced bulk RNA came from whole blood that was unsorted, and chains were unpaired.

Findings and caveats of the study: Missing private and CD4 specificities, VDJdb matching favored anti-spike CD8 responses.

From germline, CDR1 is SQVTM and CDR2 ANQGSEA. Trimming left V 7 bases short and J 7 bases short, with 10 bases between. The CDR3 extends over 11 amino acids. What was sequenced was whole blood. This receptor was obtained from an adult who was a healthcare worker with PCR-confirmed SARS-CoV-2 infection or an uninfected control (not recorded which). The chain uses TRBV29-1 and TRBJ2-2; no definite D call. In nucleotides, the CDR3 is TGCAGCGCCCTGGGCGTCGGGGAGCTGTTTTTT. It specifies CSALGVGELFF.